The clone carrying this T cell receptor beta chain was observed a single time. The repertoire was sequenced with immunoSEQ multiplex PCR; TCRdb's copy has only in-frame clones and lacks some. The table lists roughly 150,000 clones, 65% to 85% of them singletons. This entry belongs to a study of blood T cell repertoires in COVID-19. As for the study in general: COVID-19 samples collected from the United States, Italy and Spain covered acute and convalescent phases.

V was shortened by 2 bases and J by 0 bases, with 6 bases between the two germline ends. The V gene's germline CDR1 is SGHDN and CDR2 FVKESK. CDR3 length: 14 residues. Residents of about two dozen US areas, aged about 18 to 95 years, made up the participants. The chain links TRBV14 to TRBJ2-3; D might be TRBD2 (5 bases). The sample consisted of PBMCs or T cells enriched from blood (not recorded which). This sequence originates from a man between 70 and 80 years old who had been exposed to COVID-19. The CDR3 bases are TGTGCCAGCAGCCAAAGGACTAGCACAGATACGCAGTATTTT. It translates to CASSQRTSTDTQYF.